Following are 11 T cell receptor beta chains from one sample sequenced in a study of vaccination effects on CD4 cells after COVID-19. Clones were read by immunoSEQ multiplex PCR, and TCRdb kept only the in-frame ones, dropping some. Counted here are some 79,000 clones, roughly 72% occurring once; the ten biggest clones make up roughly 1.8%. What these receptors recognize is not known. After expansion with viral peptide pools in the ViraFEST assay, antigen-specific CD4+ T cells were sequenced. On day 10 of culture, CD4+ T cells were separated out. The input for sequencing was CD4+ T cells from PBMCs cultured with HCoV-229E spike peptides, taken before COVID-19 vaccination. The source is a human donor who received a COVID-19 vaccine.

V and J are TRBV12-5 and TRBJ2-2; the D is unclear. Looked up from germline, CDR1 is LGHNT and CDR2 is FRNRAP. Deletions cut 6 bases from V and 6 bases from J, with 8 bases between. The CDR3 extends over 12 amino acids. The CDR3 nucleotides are TGTGCTAGTGGCCCCTATCCCGGGGAGCTGTTTTTT. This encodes CASGPYPGELFF.

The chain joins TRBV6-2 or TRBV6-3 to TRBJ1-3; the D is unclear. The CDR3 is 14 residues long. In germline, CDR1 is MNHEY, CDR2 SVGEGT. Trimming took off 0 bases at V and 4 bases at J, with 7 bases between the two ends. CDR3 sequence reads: CASSYSISGNTIYF. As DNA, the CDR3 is TGTGCCAGCAGTTACTCCATCTCCGGAAACACCATATATTTT.

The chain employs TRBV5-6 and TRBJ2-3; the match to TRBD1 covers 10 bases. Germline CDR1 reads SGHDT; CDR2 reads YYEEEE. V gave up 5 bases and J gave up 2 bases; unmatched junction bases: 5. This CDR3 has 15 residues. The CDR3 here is CASSWGQGYTDTQYF. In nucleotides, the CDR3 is TGTGCCAGCAGTTGGGGACAGGGGTACACAGATACGCAGTATTTT.

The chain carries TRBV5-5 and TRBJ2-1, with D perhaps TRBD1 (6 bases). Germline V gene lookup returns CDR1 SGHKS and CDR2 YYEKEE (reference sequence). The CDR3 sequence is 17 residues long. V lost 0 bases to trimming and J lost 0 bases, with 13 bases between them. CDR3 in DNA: TGTGCCAGCAGCTTGGTAGGACAGCGAAGCTCCTACAATGAGCAGTTCTTC. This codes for CASSLVGQRSSYNEQFF.

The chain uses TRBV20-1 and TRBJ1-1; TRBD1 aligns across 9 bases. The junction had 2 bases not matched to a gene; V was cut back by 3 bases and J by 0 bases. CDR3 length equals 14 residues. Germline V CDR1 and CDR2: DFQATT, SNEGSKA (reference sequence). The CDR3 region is CSASYRGLNTEAFF. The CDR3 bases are TGCAGTGCTAGTTACAGGGGGCTGAACACTGAAGCTTTCTTT.

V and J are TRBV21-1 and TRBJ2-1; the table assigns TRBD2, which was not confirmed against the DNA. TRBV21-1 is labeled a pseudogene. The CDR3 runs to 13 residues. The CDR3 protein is CASSWSAYNEQFF. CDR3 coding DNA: TGTGCCAGCAGCTGGAGCGCGTACAATGAGCAGTTCTTC.

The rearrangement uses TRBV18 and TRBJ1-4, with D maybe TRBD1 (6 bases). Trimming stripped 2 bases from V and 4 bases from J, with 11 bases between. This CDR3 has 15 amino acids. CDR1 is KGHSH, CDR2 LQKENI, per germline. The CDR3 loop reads CASSPSRDINEKLFF. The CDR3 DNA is TGTGCCAGCTCACCATCTCGGGACATTAATGAAAAACTGTTTTTT.

CDR3 residues: CASARESLSVNTEAFF. Written as DNA, the CDR3 is TGTGCCAGTGCCAGGGAGTCCTTGTCGGTGAACACTGAAGCTTTCTTT. The V and J genes are TRBV19 and TRBJ1-1; maybe TRBD1 (5 bases). The CDR3 loop spans 16 amino acids. Germline lookup yields CDR1 LNHDA and CDR2 SQIVND (reference sequence). V lost 8 bases and J lost 0, with 19 bases in between.

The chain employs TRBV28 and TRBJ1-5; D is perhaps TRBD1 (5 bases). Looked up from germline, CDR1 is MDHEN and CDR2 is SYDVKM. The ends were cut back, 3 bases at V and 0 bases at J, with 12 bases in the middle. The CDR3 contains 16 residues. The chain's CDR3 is CASSLYRSPSNQPQHF. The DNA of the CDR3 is TGTGCCAGCAGTTTGTACAGGTCGCCTAGCAATCAGCCCCAGCATTTT.

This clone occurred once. CDR3 sequence reads: CASSTRTGANTEAFF. The CDR3 DNA is TGTGCCAGCAGCACCCGGACAGGGGCGAACACTGAAGCTTTCTTT. V gene TRBV11-2 combines with J gene TRBJ1-1; 9 bases match TRBD1. J gave up 1 base and V 5 bases, and 5 bases lay outside the gene matches. CDR1 is SGHAT, CDR2 FQNNGV, per germline. This CDR3 has 15 residues.

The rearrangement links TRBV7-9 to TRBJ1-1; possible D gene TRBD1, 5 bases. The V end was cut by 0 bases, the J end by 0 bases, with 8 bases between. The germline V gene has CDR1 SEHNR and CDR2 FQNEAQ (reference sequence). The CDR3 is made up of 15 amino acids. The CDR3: CASSLAGRVNTEAFF. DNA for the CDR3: TGTGCCAGCAGCTTAGCGGGCAGGGTGAACACTGAAGCTTTCTTT.